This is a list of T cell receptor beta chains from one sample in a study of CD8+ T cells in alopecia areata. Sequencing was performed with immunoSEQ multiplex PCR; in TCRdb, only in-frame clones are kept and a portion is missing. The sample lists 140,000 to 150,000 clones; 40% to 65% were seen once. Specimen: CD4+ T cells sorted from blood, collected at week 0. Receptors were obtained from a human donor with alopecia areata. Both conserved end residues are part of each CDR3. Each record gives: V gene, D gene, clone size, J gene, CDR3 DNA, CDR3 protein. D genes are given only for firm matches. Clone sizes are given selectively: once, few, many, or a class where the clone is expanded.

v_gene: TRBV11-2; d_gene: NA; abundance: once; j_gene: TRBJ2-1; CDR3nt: TGTGCCAGCAGCCGTGAACTCTACAATGAGCAGTTCTTC; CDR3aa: CASSRELYNEQFF
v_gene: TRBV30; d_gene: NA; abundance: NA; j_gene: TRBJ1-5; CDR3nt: TGTGCCTGGAGTGTATCAGGGAGTATTAGCAATCAGCCCCAGCATTTT; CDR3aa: CAWSVSGSISNQPQHF
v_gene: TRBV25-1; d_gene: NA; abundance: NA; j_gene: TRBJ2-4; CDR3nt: TGTGCCAGCAGTAACCGGGACGGGACTGGCATTCAGTACTTC; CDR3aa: CASSNRDGTGIQYF
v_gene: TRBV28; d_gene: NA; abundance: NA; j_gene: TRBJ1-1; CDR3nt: TGTGCCAGCAGTTACGAAATGAACACTGAAGCTTTCTTT; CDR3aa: CASSYEMNTEAFF
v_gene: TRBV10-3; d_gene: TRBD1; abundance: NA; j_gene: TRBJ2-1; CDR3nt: TGTGCCATCAGTCCGGGACAGGGGGCAACGAATGAGCAGTTCTTC; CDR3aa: CAISPGQGATNEQFF
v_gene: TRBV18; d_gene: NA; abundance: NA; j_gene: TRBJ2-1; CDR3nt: TGTGCCAGCTCAACTAGGGGCAATGAGCAGTTCTTC; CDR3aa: CASSTRGNEQFF
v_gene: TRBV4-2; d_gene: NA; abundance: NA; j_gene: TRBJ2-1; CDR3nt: TGTGCCAGCAGCCAAGCCAGCGATGAGCAGTTCTTC; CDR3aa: CASSQASDEQFF
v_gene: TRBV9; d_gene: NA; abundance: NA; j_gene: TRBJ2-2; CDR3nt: TGTGCCAGCAGCGTAGTGGTGGGTTCCGTCGGGGAGCTGTTTTTT; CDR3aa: CASSVVVGSVGELFF
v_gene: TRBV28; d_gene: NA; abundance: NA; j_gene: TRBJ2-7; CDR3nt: TGTGCCAGCAGATCCCAGGCCCTGACTCCCTACGAGCAGTACTTC; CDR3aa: CASRSQALTPYEQYF
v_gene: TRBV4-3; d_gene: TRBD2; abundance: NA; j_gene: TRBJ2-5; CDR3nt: TGCGCCAGCAGCCAAGCCCTAGCGGCCCCACAAGAGACCCAGTACTTC; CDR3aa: CASSQALAAPQETQYF
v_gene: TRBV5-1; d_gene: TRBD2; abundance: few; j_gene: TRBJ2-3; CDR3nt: TGCGCCAGCAGCTTGGAGCTAGCGGCCACAGATACGCAGTATTTT; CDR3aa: CASSLELAATDTQYF
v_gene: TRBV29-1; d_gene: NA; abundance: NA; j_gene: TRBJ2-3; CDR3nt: TGCAGCGTTGAACGGGGGGCAACTAGCACAGATACGCAGTATTTT; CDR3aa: CSVERGATSTDTQYF
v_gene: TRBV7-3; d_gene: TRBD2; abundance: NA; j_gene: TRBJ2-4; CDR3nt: TGTGCCAGCAGCTTAAGGCCCCCACTAGCGCGACTAGCCAAAAACATTCAGTACTTC; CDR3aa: CASSLRPPLARLAKNIQYF
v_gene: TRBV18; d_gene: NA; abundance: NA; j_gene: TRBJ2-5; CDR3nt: TGTGCCAGCTCGACCCACCATTCAGAGAAAACGGACTTC; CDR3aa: CASSTHHSEKTDF
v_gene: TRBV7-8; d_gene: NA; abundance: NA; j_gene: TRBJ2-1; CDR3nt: TGTGCCAGCAGCTTAGAGGCAGCCTACAATGAGCAGTTCTTC; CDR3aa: CASSLEAAYNEQFF
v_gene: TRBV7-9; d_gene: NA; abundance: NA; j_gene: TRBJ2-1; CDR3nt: TGTGCCCCTCCCCCCAGGGGCGGTGAGCAGTTCTTC; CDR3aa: CAPPPRGGEQFF
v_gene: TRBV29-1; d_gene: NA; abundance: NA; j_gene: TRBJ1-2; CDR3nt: TGCAGCGTTTGGCAGGGAGTCGGCTACACCTTC; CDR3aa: CSVWQGVGYTF
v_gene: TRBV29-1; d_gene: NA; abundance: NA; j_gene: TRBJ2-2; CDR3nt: TGCAGCGTCCTACATACCACCGGGGAGCTGTTTTTT; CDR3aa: CSVLHTTGELFF
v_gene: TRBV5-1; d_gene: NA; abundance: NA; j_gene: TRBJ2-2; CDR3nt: TGCGCCAGCAGCTATCAGGGGATCGACACCGGGGAGCTGTTTTTT; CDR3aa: CASSYQGIDTGELFF
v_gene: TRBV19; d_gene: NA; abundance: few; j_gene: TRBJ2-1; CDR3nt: TGTGCCAGTAATACGGCGCCCAGCTCCTACAATGAGCAGTTCTTC; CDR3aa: CASNTAPSSYNEQFF
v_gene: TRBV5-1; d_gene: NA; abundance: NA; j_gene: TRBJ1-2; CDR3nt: TGCGCCAGCAGCTTGGACCTCCAGCGTGGCTACACCTTC; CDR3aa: CASSLDLQRGYTF
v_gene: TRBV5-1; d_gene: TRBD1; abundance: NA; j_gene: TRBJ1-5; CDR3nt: TGCGCCAGCAGCCCCGGGACAGGGATCGGTCAGCCCCAGCATTTT; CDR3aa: CASSPGTGIGQPQHF
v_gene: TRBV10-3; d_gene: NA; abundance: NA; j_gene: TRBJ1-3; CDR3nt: TGTGCCATCAGTGAGTTATATGGAAACACCATATATTTT; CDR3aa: CAISELYGNTIYF
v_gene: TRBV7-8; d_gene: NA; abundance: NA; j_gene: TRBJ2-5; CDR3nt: TGTGCCAGCAGCCGACTCGAGGGAGGGGGCAAGACCCAGTACTTC; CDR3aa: CASSRLEGGGKTQYF
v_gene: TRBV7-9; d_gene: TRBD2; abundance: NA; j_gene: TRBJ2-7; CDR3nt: TGTGCCAGCAGCTATAGCGGGAGAAACTACGAGCAGTACTTC; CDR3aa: CASSYSGRNYEQYF
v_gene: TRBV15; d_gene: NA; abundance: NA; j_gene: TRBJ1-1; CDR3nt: TGTGCCACCAGCAGAGACCGCCCTCAGGCTTTCTTT; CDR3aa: CATSRDRPQAFF
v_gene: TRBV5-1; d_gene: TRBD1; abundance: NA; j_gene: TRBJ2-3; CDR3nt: TGCGCCAGCAGCCCGCGTGGAGGACAGGGTGATCGAACAGATACGCAGTATTTT; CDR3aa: CASSPRGGQGDRTDTQYF
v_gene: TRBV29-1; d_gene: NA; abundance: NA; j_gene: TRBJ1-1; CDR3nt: TGCAGCGTCTACCTGATTGGGGGGACTGAAGCTTTCTTT; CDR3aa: CSVYLIGGTEAFF
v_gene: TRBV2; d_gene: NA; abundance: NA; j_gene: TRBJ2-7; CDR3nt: TGTGCCACCCGAAGGAGGGCCGCCAAGGCCGAGCAGTACTTC; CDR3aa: CATRRRAAKAEQYF
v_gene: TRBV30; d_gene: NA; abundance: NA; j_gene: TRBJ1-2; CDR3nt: TGTGCCTGGAGAGGGCAGGGAGGCGGCTACACCTTC; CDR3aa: CAWRGQGGGYTF
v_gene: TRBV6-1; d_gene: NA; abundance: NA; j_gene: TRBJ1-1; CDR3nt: TGTGCCAGCAGTGAGTCCGGACGGGGCACTGAAGCTTTCTTT; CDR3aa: CASSESGRGTEAFF
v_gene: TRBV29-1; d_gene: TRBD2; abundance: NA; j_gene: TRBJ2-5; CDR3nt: TGCAGCGTTGTCGGGAGGGCCGTAAAGACCCAGTACTTC; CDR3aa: CSVVGRAVKTQYF
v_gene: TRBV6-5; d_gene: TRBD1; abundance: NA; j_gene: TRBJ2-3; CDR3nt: TGTGCCAGCAGCCGACAGGGGACAGATACGCAGTATTTT; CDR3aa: CASSRQGTDTQYF
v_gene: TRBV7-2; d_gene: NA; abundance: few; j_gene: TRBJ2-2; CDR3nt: TGTGCCAGCAGCTTAAGACCACGTACAACCGGGGAGCTGTTTTTT; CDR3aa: CASSLRPRTTGELFF
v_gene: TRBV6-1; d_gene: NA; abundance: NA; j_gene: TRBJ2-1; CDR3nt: TGTGCCAGCAGGGACTACAATGAGCAGTTCTTC; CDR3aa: CASRDYNEQFF
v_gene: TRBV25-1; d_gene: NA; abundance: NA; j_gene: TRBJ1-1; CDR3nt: TGTGCCAGCAAGAGGAATATGAACACTGAAGCTTTCTTT; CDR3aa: CASKRNMNTEAFF
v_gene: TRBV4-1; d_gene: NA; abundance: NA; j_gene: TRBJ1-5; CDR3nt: TGCGCCAGCAGCCAAGATCAAGCGCAGATAGATAGCAATCAGCCCCAGCATTTT; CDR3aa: CASSQDQAQIDSNQPQHF
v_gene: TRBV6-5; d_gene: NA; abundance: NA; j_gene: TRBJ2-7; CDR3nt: TGTGCCAGCAGTTACTCCGGCAGGGGCCCCTACGAGCAGTACTTC; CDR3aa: CASSYSGRGPYEQYF
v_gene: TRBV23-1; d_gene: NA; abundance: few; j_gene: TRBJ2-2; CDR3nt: TGCGCCAGCCTCCGCTTTTGGACTGCCAGGGGGGAGCTGTTTTTT; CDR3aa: CASLRFWTARGELFF
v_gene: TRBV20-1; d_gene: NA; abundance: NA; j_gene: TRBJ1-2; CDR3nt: TGCAGTGCTATTATGAACTATGGCTACACCTTC; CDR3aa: CSAIMNYGYTF
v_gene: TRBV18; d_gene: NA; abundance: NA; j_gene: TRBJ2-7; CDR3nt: TGTGCCAGCTCTGTCACGAACTACGAGCAGTACTTC; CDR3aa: CASSVTNYEQYF
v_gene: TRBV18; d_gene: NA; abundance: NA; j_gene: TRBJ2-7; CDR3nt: TGTGCCAGCTCACCAGAGCCCTACGAGCAGTACTTC; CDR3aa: CASSPEPYEQYF
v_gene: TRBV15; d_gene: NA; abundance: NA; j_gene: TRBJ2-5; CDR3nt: TGTGCCACCAGCAGAGCGGACAGTCAAGAGACCCAGTACTTC; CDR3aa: CATSRADSQETQYF
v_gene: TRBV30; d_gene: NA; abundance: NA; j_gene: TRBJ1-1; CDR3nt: TGTGCCTGGAGGGGGGGACTCTCGAACACTGAAGCTTTCTTT; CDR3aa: CAWRGGLSNTEAFF
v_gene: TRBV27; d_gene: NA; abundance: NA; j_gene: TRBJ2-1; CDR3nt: TGTGCCAGCAGTACCGGGCTCTTGGGCAACAATGAGCAGTTCTTC; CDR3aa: CASSTGLLGNNEQFF
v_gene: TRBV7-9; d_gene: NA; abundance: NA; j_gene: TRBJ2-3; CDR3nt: TGTGCCAGCAGCCTAGCCTCGAGTGTTGTGTATTTT; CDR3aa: CASSLASSVVYF
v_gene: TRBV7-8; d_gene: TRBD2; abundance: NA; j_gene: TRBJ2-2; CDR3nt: TGTGCCAGCAGCTTAGCGGCCCTAGCGGGAAGGACCGGGGAGCTGTTTTTT; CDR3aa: CASSLAALAGRTGELFF